Sequencing of this T cell receptor (beta chain) was carried out in a study of T cells after yellow fever vaccination. The study's findings and limits: Peak timing came faster in the weaker secondary response, day 5 versus 15.

In regard to this clonotype: Its specificity is not known.

Unmatched junction bases numbered 10, after V lost 5 bases and J lost 3 bases. The germline V gene has CDR1 MNHEY and CDR2 SMNVEV (reference sequence). CDR3 size: 16 residues. TCRdb passed the 5' RACE reads through MiXCR, listing each CDR3 protein once. The table has some 350,000 distinct CDR3 sequences, more than 9% seen once; the top ten hold around 20%. V is TRBV27 and J is TRBJ2-3, with 8 bases identical to TRBD1. This receptor was obtained from a man in his late teens or twenties who received the YFV17D yellow fever vaccine. Material: PBMCs, obtained on the day of the first yellow fever vaccination. The CDR3 DNA is TGTGCCAGCAGTACCCTGGACAGGGTCTTGACAGATACGCAGTATTTT. Encoded protein: CASSTLDRVLTDTQYF.